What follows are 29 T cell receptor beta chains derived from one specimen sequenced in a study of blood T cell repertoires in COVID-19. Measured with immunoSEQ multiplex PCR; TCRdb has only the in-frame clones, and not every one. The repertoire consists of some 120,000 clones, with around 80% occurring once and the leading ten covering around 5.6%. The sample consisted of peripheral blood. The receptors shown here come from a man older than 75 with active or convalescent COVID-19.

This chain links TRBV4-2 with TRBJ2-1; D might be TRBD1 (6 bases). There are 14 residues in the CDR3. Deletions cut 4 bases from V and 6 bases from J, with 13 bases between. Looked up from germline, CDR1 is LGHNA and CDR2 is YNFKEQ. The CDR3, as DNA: TGTGCCAGCAGCCTCAGGGGCATCGGCAATGAGCAGTTCTTC. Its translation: CASSLRGIGNEQFF.

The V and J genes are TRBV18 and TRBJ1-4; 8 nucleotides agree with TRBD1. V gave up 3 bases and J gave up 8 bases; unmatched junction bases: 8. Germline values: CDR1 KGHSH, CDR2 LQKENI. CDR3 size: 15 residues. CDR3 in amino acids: CASSPRQGLGEKLFF. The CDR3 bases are TGTGCCAGCTCACCCCGACAGGGGCTGGGAGAAAAACTGTTTTTT.

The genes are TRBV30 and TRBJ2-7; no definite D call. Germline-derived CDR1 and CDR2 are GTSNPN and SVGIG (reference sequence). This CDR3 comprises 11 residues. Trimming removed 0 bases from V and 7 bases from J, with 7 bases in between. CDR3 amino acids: CAWSVQSEQYF. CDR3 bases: TGTGCCTGGAGTGTACAGAGTGAGCAGTACTTC.

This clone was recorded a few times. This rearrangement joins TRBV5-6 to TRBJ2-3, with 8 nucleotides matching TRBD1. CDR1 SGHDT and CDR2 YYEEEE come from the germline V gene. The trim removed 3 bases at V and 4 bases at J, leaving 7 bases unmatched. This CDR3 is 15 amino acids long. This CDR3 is CASSSWTGKSDTQYF. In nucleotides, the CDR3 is TGTGCCAGCAGCTCGTGGACAGGGAAGTCAGATACGCAGTATTTT. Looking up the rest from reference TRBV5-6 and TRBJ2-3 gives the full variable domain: DAGVTQSPTHLIKTRGQQVTLRCSPKSGHDTVSWYQQALGQGPQFIFQYYEEEERQRGNFPDRFSGHQFPNYSSELNVNALLLGDSALYLCASSSWTGKSDTQYFGPGTRLTVL.

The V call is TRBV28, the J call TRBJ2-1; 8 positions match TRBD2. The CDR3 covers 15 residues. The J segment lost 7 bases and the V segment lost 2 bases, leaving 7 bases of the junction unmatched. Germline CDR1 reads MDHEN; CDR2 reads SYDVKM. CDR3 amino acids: CASSLSGGTWNEQFF. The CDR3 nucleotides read TGTGCCAGCAGTTTAAGCGGGGGAACCTGGAATGAGCAGTTCTTC.

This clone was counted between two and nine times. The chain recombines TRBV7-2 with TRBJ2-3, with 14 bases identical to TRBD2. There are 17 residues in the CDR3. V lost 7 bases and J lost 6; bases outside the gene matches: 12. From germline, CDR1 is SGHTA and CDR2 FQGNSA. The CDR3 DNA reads TGTGCCAGCAACCGGGGGACTAGCGGGGGTCCGCTTGATACGCAGTATTTT. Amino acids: CASNRGTSGGPLDTQYF.

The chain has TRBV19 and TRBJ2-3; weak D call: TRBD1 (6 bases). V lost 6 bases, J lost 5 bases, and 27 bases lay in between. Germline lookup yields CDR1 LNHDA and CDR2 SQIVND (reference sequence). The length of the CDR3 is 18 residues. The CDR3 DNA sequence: TGTGCCAGTAGCCGAACCCCAAACCGGCAGGGGTTTTTAGATACGCAGTATTTT. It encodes CASSRTPNRQGFLDTQYF.

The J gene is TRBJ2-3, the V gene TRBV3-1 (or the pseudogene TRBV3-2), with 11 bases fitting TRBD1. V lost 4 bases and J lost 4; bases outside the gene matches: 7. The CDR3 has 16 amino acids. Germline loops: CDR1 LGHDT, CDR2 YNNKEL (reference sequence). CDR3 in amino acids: CASSRTGQGAPDTQYF. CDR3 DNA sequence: TGTGCCAGCAGCCGAACTGGACAGGGGGCCCCAGATACGCAGTATTTT.

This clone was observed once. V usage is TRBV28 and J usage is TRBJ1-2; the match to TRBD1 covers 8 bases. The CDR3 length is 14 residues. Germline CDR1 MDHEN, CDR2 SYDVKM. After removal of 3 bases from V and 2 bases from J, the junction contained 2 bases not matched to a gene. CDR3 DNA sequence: TGTGCCAGCAGTTTCGGGACAGGCAACTATGGCTACACCTTC. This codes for CASSFGTGNYGYTF.

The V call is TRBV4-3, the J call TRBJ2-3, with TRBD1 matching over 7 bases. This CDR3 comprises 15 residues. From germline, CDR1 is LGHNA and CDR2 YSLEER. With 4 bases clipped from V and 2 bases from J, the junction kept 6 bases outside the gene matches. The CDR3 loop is CASSRVTGPTDTQYF. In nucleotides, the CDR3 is TGCGCCAGCAGCCGAGTGACAGGGCCCACAGATACGCAGTATTTT.

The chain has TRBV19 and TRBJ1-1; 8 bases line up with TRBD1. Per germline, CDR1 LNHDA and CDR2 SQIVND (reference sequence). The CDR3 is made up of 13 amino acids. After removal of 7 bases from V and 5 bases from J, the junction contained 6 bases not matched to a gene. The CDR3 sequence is CASTPTGETEAFF. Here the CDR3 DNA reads TGTGCCAGTACTCCGACAGGGGAAACTGAAGCTTTCTTT.

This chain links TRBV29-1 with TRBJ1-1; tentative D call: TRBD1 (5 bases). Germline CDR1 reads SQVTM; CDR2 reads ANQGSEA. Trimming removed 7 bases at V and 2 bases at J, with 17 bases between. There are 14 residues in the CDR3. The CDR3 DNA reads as TGCAGCGCCCTCGGGGGGGGAGGAAACACTGAAGCTTTCTTT. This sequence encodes CSALGGGGNTEAFF.

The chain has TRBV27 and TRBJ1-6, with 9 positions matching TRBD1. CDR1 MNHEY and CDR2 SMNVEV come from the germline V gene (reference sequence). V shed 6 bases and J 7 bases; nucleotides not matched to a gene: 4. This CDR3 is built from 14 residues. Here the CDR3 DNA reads TGTGCCAGCAGGGACAGGGGTAAAAATTCACCCCTCCACTTT. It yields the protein CASRDRGKNSPLHF.

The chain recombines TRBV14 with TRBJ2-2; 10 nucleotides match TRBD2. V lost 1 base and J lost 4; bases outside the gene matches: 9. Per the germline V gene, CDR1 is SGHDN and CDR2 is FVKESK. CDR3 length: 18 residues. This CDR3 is CASSQVPLAGIPTGELFF. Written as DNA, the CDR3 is TGTGCCAGCAGCCAAGTTCCACTAGCGGGGATCCCCACCGGGGAGCTGTTTTTT.

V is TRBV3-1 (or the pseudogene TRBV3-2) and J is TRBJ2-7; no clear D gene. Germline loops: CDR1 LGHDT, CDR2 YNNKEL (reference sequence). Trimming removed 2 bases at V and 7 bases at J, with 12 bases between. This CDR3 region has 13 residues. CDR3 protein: CASSQSTVGEQYF. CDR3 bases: TGTGCCAGCAGCCAAAGCACCGTTGGTGAGCAGTACTTC.

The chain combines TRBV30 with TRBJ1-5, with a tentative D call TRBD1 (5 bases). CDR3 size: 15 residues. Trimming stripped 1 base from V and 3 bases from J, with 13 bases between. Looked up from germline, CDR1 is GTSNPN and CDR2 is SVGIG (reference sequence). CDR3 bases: TGTGCCTGGAGTGCCCAAGACAGCAACAATCAGCCCCAGCATTTT. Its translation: CAWSAQDSNNQPQHF.

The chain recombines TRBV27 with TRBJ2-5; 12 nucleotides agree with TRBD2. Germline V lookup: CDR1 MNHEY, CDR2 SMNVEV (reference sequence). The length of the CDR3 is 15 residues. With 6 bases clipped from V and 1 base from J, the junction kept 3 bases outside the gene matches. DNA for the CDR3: TGTGCCAGCAGAACTAGCGGGGGGCTCCAAGAGACCCAGTACTTC. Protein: CASRTSGGLQETQYF.

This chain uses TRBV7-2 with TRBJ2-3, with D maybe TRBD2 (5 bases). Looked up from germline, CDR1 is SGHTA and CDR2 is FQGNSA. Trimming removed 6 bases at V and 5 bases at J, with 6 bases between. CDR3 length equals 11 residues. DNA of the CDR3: TGTGCCAGCAGGAGGGTAGATACGCAGTATTTT. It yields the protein CASRRVDTQYF. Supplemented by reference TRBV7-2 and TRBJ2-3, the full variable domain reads GAGVSQSPSNKVTEKGKDVELRCDPISGHTALYWYRQSLGQGLEFLIYFQGNSAPDKSGLPSDRFSAERTGGSVSTLTIQRTQQEDSAVYLCASRRVDTQYFGPGTRLTVL.

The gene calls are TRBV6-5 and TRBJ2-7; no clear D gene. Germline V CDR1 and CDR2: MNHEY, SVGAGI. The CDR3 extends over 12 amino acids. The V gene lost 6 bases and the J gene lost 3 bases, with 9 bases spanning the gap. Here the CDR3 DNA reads TGTGCCAGCAGCCCCGGCGGCTACGAGCAGTACTTC. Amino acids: CASSPGGYEQYF.

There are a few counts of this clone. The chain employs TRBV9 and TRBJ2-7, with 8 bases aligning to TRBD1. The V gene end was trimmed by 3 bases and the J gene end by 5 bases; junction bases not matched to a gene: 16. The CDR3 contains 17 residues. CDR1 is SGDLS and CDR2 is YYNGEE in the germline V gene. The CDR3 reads CASSAALGQGAHHEQYF. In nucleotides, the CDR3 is TGTGCCAGCAGCGCTGCCTTAGGTCAGGGGGCACACCACGAGCAGTACTTC.

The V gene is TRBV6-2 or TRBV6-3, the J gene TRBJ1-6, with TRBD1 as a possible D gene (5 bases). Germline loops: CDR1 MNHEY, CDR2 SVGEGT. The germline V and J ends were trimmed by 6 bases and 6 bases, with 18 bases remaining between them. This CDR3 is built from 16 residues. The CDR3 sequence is CASSPRTLGGNSPLHF. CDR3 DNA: TGTGCCAGCAGCCCTCGGACACTGGGTGGTAATTCACCCCTCCACTTT.

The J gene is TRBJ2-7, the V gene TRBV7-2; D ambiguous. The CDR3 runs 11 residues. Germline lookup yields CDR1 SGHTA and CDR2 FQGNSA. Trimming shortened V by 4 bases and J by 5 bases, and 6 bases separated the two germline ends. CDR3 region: CASSSLDEQYF. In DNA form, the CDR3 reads TGTGCCAGCAGCTCGTTAGACGAGCAGTACTTC.

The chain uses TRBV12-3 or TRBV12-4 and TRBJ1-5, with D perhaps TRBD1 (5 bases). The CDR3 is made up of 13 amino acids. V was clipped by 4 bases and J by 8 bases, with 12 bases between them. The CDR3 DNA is TGTGCCAGCAGTTCCCCAGGGAGGGAGCCCCAGCATTTT. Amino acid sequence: CASSSPGREPQHF.

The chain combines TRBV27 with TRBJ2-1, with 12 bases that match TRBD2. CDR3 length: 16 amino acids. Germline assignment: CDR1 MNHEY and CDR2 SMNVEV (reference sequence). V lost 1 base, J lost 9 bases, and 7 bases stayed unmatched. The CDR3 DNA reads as TGTGCCAGCAGTTTATGGGCTAGCGGGGGGGCGGTTGAGCAGTTCTTC. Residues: CASSLWASGGAVEQFF.

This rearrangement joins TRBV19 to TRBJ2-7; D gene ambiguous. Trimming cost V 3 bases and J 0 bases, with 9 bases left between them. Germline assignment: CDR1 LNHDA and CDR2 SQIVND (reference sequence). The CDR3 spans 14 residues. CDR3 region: CASSISVFSYEQYF. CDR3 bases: TGTGCCAGTAGTATCAGCGTTTTCTCCTACGAGCAGTACTTC.

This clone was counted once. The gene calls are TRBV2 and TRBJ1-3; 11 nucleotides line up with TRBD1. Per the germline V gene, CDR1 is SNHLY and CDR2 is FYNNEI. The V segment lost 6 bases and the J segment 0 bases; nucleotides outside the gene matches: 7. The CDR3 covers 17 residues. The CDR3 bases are TGTGCCAGCAGGCCCGGGACAGGGGGTTCCTCTGGAAACACCATATATTTT. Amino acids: CASRPGTGGSSGNTIYF. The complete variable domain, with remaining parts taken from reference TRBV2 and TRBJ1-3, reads EPEVTQTPSHQVTQMGQEVILRCVPISNHLYFYWYRQILGQKVEFLVSFYNNEISEKSEIFDDQFSVERPDGSNFTLKIRSTKLEDSAMYFCASRPGTGGSSGNTIYFGEGSWLTVV.

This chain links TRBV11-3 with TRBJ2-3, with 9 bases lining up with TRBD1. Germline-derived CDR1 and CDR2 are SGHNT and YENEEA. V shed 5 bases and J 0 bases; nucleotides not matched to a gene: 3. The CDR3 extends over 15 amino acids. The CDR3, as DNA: TGTGCCAGCAGCGAAGGGACAGGGAGCACAGATACGCAGTATTTT. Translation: CASSEGTGSTDTQYF.

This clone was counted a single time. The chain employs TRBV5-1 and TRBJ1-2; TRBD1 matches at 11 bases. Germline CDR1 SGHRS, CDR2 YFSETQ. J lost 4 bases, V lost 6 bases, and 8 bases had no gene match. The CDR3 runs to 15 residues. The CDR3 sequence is CASTDGTGGTYGYTF. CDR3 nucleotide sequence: TGCGCCAGCACCGATGGGACAGGGGGAACCTATGGCTACACCTTC.

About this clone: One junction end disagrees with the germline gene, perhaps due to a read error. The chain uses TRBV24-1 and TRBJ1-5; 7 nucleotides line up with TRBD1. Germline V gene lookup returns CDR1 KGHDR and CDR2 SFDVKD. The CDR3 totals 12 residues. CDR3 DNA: TGTGCCGCCAGGCAGGGGGATCAGCCCCAGCATTTT. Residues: CAARQGDQPQHF.